A single sample gave rise to the 19 T cell receptor beta chains below, sequenced in a study of somatic mutations in cytotoxic T cells in rheumatoid arthritis. The protocol was immunoSEQ multiplex PCR, while the TCRdb copy is restricted to in-frame clones and leaves out a portion. The sample gives just over 15,000 clones, 65% to 75% of which show up once; 11% to 15% is in the top ten. The sequenced material came from CD8+ T cells sorted from blood. The receptors come from an adult with rheumatoid arthritis.

The chain carries TRBV11-2 and TRBJ2-1; 10 bases are a match to TRBD2. Per germline, CDR1 SGHAT and CDR2 FQNNGV. The CDR3 extends over 16 amino acids. Trimming took 3 bases from V and 3 from J; bases not matched to a gene: 5. As DNA, the CDR3 is TGTGCCAGCAGCTTCTCGCAGCGGGAGGGCTACAATGAGCAGTTCTTC. Protein sequence: CASSFSQREGYNEQFF.

V and J are TRBV4-1 and TRBJ1-4; 12 nucleotides agree with TRBD1. V trimming: 0 bases; J trimming: 11 bases; junction bases outside the gene matches: 7. The CDR3 runs to 16 residues. CDR1 MGHRA and CDR2 YSYEKL come from the germline V gene. The CDR3 region is CASSQDIGTGGEKLFF. CDR3 DNA: TGCGCCAGCAGCCAAGATATCGGGACAGGGGGCGAGAAACTGTTTTTT.

This chain joins TRBV7-6 and TRBJ2-7; TRBD1 might be the D (6 bases). CDR1 is SGHVS and CDR2 is FNYEAQ in the germline V gene. The V end lost 2 bases, the J end lost 7 bases, and 21 bases lay between the germline ends. The length of the CDR3 is 16 residues. CDR3 sequence (DNA): TGTGCCAGCAGCTTAAGTGCAGGTCAGGGGAGAGGAGAGCAGTACTTC. Its protein is CASSLSAGQGRGEQYF.

The chain employs TRBV19 and TRBJ2-7; TRBD1 or TRBD2 may be the D gene (5 bases each). In germline, CDR1 is LNHDA, CDR2 SQIVND (reference sequence). The ends were cut back, 5 bases at V and 4 bases at J, with 15 bases in the middle. The CDR3 length is 14 residues. The CDR3 loop is CASSFRDAMYEQYF. DNA for the CDR3: TGTGCCAGTAGTTTCCGGGACGCAATGTACGAGCAGTACTTC.

This chain uses TRBV13 with TRBJ1-1, with TRBD1 as a possible D gene (5 bases). Germline assignment: CDR1 PRHDT and CDR2 FYEKMQ (reference sequence). Trimming pared 5 bases from V and 0 bases from J, leaving 13 bases between. This CDR3 has 15 amino acids. The CDR3 DNA sequence: TGTGCCAGCAGCGGAGTAGGGGCACTGAACACTGAAGCTTTCTTT. As protein: CASSGVGALNTEAFF.

This chain joins TRBV9 and TRBJ2-4, with 7 bases aligning to TRBD2. CDR3 length equals 15 residues. Germline CDR1 and CDR2: SGDLS and YYNGEE. Trimming at V came to 3 bases and at J to 2 bases, leaving 5 bases not matched to a gene. CDR3 DNA sequence: TGTGCCAGCAGCGCTTCGGGAGGTCCCAAAAACATTCAGTACTTC. This translates into CASSASGGPKNIQYF.

This clone was seen just once. The DNA for the CDR3 is TGTGCCAGCAGTGTAGGGGGGGGAACCTACGAGCAGTACTTC. It specifies CASSVGGGTYEQYF. This chain joins TRBV6-1 and TRBJ2-7; possible D gene TRBD2, 7 bases. Germline lookup yields CDR1 MNHNS and CDR2 SASEGT. V gave up 4 bases and J gave up 2 bases, with 12 bases separating them. This CDR3 region has 14 residues.

As DNA, the CDR3 is TGTGCCAGAAGACGGGGGAGCTCCTACGAGCAGTACTTC. Protein product: CARRRGSSYEQYF. The rearrangement uses TRBV2 and TRBJ2-7; D perhaps matches TRBD2 (6 bases). This CDR3 region has 13 residues. Trimming cost V 9 bases and J 0 bases, with 12 bases left between them. CDR1 is SNHLY and CDR2 is FYNNEI in the germline V gene.

This chain joins TRBV30 and TRBJ1-2; 9 bases are a match to TRBD1. Germline CDR1 reads GTSNPN; CDR2 reads SVGIG (reference sequence). The CDR3 totals 16 residues. V lost 2 bases, J lost 7 bases, and 14 bases stayed unmatched. The chain's CDR3 is CAWSSNPGQGIPGYTF. CDR3 bases: TGTGCCTGGAGTTCCAATCCGGGACAGGGTATTCCTGGCTACACCTTC.

The table lists this clone with a few counts. This chain links TRBV4-1 with TRBJ2-1; D perhaps matches TRBD2 (5 bases). V shed 4 bases and J shed 9 bases, with 13 bases lying between them. CDR1 is MGHRA, CDR2 YSYEKL, per germline. The CDR3 spans 13 residues. The CDR3 sequence: CASSPRTFSEQFF. In nucleotides, the CDR3 is TGCGCCAGCAGCCCCCGGACTTTCAGTGAGCAGTTCTTC.

The chain combines TRBV10-3 with TRBJ2-7, with TRBD2 matching 10 bases. Germline V gives CDR1 ENHRY, CDR2 SYGVKD. After removal of 8 bases from V and 1 base from J, the junction contained 2 bases not matched to a gene. This CDR3 spans 13 amino acids. This CDR3 is CAIGTSESYEQYF. DNA for the CDR3: TGTGCCATCGGGACTAGCGAATCCTACGAGCAGTACTTC.

This clone appeared a few times. The chain is built from TRBV5-1 and TRBJ2-7, with 8 nucleotides matching TRBD2. J gave up 0 bases and V 5 bases, and 1 base lay outside the gene matches. CDR3 size: 13 residues. CDR1 SGHRS and CDR2 YFSETQ come from the germline V gene. The CDR3 nucleotides are TGCGCCAGCAGTCGGGGGGGCTCCTACGAGCAGTACTTC. This sequence encodes CASSRGGSYEQYF.

This chain joins TRBV19 and TRBJ1-5; the match to TRBD1 covers 8 bases. V shed 6 bases and J 3 bases; nucleotides not matched to a gene: 7. This CDR3 is 15 amino acids long. The germline V gene has CDR1 LNHDA and CDR2 SQIVND (reference sequence). DNA for the CDR3: TGTGCCAGTAGCCCTTTACAGGGGGTCAATCAGCCCCAGCATTTT. Amino acids: CASSPLQGVNQPQHF.

This clone was seen once. The chain carries TRBV9 and TRBJ2-1; D possibly matches TRBD1 or TRBD2 (5 bases each). Germline CDR1 reads SGDLS; CDR2 reads YYNGEE. The CDR3 runs 17 residues. V lost 4 bases and J lost 7, with 24 bases in between. CDR3 sequence: CASSPTTGAGLKNEQFF. CDR3 sequence (DNA): TGTGCCAGCAGCCCAACCACCGGGGCCGGTTTAAAGAATGAGCAGTTCTTC.

The chain employs TRBV19 and TRBJ1-2; no clear D gene. Germline V lookup: CDR1 LNHDA, CDR2 SQIVND (reference sequence). Deletions cut 1 base from V and 0 bases from J, with 3 bases between. CDR3 size: 13 residues. CDR3 loop: CASSIGTNYGYTF. CDR3 in DNA: TGTGCCAGTAGTATAGGGACTAACTATGGCTACACCTTC.

The chain uses TRBV30 and TRBJ1-6, with D hard to call. The germline V and J ends were trimmed by 1 base and 8 bases, with 9 bases remaining between them. CDR3 length equals 13 residues. From germline, CDR1 is GTSNPN and CDR2 SVGIG (reference sequence). The CDR3 region has the DNA TGTGCCTGGAGTGAGTCTGGGGATTCACCCCTCCACTTT. It is translated as CAWSESGDSPLHF.

The genes are TRBV27 and TRBJ2-1; D possibly corresponds to TRBD2 (5 bases). From germline, CDR1 is MNHEY and CDR2 SMNVEV (reference sequence). CDR3 length: 16 amino acids. V lost 2 bases and J 2 bases, leaving 13 bases between the germline ends. CDR3 sequence reads: CASSLLRADTYNEQFF. CDR3 nucleotides: TGTGCCAGCAGTTTACTACGAGCGGATACCTACAATGAGCAGTTCTTC.

The chain links TRBV20-1 to TRBJ2-7; 8 bases agree with TRBD2. Germline V gene data show CDR1 as DFQATT and CDR2 as SNEGSKA (reference sequence). CDR3 size: 11 residues. In DNA, the CDR3 is TGCAGCACCCCTAGCGGGCACGAGCAGTACTTC. The encoded protein is CSTPSGHEQYF.

The chain combines TRBV15 with TRBJ2-1; perhaps TRBD2 as D (6 bases). Germline CDR1 is LNHNV and CDR2 is YYDKDF (reference sequence). The V end was cut by 5 bases, the J end by 6 bases, with 11 bases between. The CDR3 has 13 amino acids. The CDR3 reads CATSWGLLNEQFF. The CDR3 region has the DNA TGTGCCACCAGCTGGGGACTCCTCAATGAGCAGTTCTTC.